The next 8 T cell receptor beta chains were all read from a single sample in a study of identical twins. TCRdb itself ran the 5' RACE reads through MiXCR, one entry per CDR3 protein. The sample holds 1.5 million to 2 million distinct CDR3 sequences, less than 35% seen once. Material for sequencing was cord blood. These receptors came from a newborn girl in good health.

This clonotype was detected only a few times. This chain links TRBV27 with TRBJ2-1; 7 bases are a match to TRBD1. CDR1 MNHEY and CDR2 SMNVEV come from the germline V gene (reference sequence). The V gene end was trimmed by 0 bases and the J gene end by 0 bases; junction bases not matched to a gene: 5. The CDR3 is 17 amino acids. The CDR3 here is CASSLSPQGSSYNEQFF. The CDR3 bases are TGTGCCAGCAGTTTATCCCCACAGGGGAGCTCCTACAATGAGCAGTTCTTC.

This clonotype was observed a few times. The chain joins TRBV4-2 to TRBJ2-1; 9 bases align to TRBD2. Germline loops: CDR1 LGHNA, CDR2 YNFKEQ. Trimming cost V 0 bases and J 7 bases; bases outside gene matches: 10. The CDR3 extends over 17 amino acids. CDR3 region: CASSQDPASGNVNEQFF. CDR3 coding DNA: TGTGCCAGCAGCCAAGATCCAGCTAGCGGGAATGTAAATGAGCAGTTCTTC.

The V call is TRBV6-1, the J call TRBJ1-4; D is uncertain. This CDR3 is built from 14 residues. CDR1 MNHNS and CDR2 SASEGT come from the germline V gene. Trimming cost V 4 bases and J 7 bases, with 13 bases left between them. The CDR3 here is CASSVNRWGEKLFF. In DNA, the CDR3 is TGTGCCAGCAGTGTTAACAGATGGGGTGAAAAACTGTTTTTT.

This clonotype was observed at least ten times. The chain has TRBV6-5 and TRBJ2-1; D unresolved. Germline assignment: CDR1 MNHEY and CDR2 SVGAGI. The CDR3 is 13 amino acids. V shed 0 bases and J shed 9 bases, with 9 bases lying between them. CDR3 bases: TGTGCCAGCAGTTACTCGACGGCGGCTGAGCAGTTCTTC. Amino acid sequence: CASSYSTAAEQFF.

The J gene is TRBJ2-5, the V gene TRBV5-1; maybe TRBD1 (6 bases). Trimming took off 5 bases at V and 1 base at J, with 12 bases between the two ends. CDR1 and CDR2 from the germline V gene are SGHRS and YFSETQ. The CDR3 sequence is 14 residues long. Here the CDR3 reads CASRPGQLQETQYF. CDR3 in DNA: TGCGCCAGCAGACCCGGACAGCTCCAAGAGACCCAGTACTTC.

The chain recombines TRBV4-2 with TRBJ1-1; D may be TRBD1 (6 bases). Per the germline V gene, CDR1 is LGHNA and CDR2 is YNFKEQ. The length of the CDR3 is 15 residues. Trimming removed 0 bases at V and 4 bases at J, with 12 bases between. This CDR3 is CASSQDMRGGTEAFF. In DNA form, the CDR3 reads TGTGCCAGCAGCCAAGATATGAGAGGGGGCACTGAAGCTTTCTTT.

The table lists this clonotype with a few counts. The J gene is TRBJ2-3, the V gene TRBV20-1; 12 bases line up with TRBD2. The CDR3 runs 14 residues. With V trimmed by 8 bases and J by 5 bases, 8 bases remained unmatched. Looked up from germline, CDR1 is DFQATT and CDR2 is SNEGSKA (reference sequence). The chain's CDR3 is CSCPSGGVGDTQYF. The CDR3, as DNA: TGCAGTTGCCCTAGCGGGGGGGTCGGAGATACGCAGTATTTT.

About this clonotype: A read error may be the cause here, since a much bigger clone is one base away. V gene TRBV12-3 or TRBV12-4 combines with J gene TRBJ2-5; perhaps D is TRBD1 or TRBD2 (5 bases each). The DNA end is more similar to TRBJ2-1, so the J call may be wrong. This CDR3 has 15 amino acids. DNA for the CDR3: TGTGCCAGCAGTTTAAGGGGACGGCACCAAGAGACCCAGTTCTTC. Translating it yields CASSLRGRHQETQFF.